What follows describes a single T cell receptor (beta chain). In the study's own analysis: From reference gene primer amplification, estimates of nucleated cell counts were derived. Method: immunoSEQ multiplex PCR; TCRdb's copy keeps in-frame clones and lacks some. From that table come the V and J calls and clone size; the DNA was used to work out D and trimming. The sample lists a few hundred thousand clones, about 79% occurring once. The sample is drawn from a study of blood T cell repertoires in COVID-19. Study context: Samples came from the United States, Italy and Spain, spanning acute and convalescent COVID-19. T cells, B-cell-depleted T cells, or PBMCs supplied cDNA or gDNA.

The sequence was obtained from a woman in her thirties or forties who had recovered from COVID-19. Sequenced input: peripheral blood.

The CDR3: CAISENPGQLNTEAFF. In nucleotides, the CDR3 is TGTGCCATCAGCGAAAACCCGGGACAGCTGAACACTGAAGCTTTCTTT. The rearrangement uses TRBV10-3 and TRBJ1-1; TRBD1 aligns across 7 bases. CDR1 is ENHRY and CDR2 is SYGVKD in the germline V gene. This CDR3 has 16 residues. Unmatched junction bases numbered 10, after V lost 6 bases and J lost 0 bases.